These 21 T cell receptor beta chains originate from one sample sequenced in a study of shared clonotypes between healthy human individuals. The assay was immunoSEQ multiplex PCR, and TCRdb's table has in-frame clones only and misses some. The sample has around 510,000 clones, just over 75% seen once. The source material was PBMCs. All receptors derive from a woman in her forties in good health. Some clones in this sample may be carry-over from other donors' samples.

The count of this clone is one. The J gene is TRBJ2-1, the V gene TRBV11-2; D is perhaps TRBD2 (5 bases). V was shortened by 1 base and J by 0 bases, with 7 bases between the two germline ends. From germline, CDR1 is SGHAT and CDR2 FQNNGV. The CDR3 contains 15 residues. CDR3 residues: CASSLGGISYNEQFF. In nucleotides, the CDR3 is TGTGCCAGCAGCTTAGGAGGGATCTCCTACAATGAGCAGTTCTTC.

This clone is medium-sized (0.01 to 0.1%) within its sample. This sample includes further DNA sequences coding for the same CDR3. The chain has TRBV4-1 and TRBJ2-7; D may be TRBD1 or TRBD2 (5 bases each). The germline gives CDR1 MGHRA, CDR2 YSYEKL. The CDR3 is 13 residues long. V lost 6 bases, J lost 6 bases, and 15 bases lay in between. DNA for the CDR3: TGCGCCAGCAGAAGGGACCTCAATTCCGAGCAGTACTTC. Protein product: CASRRDLNSEQYF.

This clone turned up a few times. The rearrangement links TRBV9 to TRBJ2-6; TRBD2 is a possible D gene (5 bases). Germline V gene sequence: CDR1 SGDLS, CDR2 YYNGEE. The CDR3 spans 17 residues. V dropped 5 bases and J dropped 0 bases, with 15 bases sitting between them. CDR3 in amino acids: CASSASSGGSGANVLTF. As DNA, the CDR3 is TGTGCCAGCAGTGCTTCCTCCGGAGGCTCTGGGGCCAACGTCCTGACTTTC.

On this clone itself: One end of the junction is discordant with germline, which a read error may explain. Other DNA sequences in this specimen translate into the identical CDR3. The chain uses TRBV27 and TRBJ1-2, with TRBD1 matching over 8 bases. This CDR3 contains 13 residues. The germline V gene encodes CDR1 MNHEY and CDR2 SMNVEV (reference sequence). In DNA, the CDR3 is TGCGCCAGCAGTTTCGACAGGGGTGATGGCTACACCTTC. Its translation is CASSFDRGDGYTF.

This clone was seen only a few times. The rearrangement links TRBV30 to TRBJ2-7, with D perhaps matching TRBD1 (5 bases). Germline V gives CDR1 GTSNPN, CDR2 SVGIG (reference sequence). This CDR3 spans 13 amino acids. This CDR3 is CASTEGAVHEQYF. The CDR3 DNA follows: TGTGCTTCAACGGAAGGGGCGGTCCACGAGCAGTACTTC.

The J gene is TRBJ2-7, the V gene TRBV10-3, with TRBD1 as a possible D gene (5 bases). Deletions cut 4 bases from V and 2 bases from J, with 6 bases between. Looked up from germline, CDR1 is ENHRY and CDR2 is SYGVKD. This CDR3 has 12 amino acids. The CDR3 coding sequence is TGTGCCATCAGTGGGGGCCCCTACGAGCAGTACTTC. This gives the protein CAISGGPYEQYF.

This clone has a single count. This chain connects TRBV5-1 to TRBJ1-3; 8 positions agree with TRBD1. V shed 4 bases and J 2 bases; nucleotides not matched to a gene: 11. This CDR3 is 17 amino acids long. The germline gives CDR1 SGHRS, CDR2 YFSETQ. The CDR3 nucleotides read TGCGCCAGCAGCCCCTGGACAGGGCGATCGGCTGGAAACACCATATATTTT. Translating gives CASSPWTGRSAGNTIYF.

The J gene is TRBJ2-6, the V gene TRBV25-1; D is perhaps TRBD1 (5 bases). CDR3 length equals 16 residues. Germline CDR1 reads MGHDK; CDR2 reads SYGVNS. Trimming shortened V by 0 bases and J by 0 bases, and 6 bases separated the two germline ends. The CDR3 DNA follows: TGTGCCAGCAGTGAATATAGGGGCTCTGGGGCCAACGTCCTGACTTTC. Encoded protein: CASSEYRGSGANVLTF. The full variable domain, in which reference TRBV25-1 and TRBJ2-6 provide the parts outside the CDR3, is EADIYQTPRYLVIGTGKKITLECSQTMGHDKMYWYQQDPGMELHLIHYSYGVNSTEKGDLSSESTVSRIRTEHFPLTLESARPSHTSQYLCASSEYRGSGANVLTFGAGSRLTVL.

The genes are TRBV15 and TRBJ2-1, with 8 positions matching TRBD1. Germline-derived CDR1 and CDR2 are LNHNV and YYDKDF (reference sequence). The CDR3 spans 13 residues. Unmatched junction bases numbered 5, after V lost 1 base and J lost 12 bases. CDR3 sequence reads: CATSRGAGTGQFF. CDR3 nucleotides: TGTGCCACCAGCAGAGGCGCCGGGACAGGGCAGTTCTTC.

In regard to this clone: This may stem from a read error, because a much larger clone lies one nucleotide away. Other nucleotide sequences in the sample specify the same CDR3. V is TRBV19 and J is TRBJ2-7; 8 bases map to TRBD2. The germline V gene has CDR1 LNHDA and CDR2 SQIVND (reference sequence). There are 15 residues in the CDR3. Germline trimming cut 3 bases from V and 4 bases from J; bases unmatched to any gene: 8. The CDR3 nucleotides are TGTGCCAGTAGTATCGCCAGCGGGGGACTATACGAGCAGTACTTC. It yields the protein CASSIASGGLYEQYF.

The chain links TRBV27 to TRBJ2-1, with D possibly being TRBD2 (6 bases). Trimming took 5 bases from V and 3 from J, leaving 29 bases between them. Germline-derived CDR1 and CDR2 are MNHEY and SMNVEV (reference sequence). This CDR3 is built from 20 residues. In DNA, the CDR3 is TGTGCCAGCAGTCCCCTCAGGTTGAGGGCGCGTTGGGAGGTCTACAATGAGCAGTTCTTC. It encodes CASSPLRLRARWEVYNEQFF.

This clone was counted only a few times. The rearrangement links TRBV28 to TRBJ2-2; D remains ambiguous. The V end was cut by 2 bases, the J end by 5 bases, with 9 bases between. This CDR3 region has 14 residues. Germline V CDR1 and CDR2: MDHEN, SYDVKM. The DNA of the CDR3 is TGTGCCAGCAGTTTAGGGCGGTATACCGGGGAGCTGTTTTTT. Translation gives CASSLGRYTGELFF.

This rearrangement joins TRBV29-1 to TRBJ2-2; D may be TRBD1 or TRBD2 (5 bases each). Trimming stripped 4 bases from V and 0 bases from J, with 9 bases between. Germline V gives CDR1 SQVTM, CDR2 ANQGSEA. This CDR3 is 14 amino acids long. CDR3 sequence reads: CSVVQGANTGELFF. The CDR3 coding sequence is TGCAGCGTTGTGCAGGGAGCGAACACCGGGGAGCTGTTTTTT.

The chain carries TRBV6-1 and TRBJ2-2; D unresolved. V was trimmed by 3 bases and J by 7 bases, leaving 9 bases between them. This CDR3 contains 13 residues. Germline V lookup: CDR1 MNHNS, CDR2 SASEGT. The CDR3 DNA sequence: TGTGCCAGCAGTGAGGGGTACATCGGGGAGCTGTTTTTT. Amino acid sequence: CASSEGYIGELFF.

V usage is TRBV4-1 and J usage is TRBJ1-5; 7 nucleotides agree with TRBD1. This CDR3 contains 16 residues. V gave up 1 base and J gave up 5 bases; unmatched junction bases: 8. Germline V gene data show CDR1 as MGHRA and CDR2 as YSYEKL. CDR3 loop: CASSQGRQGRDQPQHF. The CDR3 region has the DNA TGCGCCAGCAGCCAAGGAAGACAGGGAAGAGATCAGCCCCAGCATTTT.

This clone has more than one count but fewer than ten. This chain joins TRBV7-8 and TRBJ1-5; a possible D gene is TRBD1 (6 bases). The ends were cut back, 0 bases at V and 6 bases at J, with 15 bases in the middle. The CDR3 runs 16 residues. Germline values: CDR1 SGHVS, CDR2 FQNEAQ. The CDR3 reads CASSLAPPGVVQPQHF. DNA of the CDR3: TGTGCCAGCAGCTTAGCCCCCCCAGGGGTAGTTCAGCCCCAGCATTTT.

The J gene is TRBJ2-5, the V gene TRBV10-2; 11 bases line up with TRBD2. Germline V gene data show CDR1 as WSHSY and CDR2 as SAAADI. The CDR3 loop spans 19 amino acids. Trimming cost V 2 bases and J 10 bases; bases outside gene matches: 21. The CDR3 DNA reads TGCGCCAGCAGTGAGGGGCTAGCGGGGGGACGATGGTTTCAAGAGGTCCAGTACTTC. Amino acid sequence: CASSEGLAGGRWFQEVQYF.

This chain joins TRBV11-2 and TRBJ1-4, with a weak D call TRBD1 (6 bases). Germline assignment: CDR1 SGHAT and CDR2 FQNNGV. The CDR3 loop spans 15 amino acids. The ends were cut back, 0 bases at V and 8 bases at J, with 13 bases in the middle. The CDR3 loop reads CASSLDPGAWEKLFF. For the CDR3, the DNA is TGTGCCAGCAGCTTAGATCCAGGGGCTTGGGAAAAACTGTTTTTT.

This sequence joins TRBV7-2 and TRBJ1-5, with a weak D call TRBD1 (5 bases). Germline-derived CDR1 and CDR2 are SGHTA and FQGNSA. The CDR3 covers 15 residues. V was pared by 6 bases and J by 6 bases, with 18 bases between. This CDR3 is CASSSNPQEGQPQHF. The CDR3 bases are TGTGCCAGCAGTAGTAACCCACAGGAGGGTCAGCCCCAGCATTTT. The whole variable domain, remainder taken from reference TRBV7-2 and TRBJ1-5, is GAGVSQSPSNKVTEKGKDVELRCDPISGHTALYWYRQSLGQGLEFLIYFQGNSAPDKSGLPSDRFSAERTGGSVSTLTIQRTQQEDSAVYLCASSSNPQEGQPQHFGDGTRLSIL.

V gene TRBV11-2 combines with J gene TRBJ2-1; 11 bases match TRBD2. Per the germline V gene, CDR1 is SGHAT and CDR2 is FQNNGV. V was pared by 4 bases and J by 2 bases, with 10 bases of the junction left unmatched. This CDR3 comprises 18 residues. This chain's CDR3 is CASSYSLGTSGPYNEQFF. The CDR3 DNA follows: TGTGCCAGCAGCTACTCCTTGGGGACTAGCGGACCCTACAATGAGCAGTTCTTC.

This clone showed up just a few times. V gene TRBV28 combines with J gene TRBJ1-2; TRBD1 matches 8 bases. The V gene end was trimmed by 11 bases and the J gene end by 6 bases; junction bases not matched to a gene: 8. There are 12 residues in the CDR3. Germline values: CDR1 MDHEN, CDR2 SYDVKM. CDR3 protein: CASADRAHGYTF. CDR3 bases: TGTGCCTCTGCGGACAGGGCCCATGGCTACACCTTC.